This is a list of T cell receptor beta chains from one sample in a study of T cell repertoires in cytomegalovirus infection. These receptors lack a known antigen. In TCRdb, the reads were re-called with MiXCR into one record per CDR3 protein. This table holds 570,000 or so distinct CDR3 sequences, 40% found once. This material consisted of cultured PBMCs, taken from culture after CMV antigen stimulation. These receptors were obtained from a human donor in good health (CMV status not recorded). Some clones in this sample may be carry-over from other donors' samples. The CDR3 runs from the conserved cysteine through the conserved F or W. Each record gives: D gene, clone size, V gene, J gene, CDR3 protein, CDR3 DNA. The D gene is left open where the match is weak. Where a row states a size, it is once, few, many or the class of an expanded clone; other rows omit it.

D: TRBD1
size: many
V: TRBV18
J: TRBJ2-7
CDR3: CASSLGTGGEQYF
DNA: TGTGCCAGCAGCTTAGGGACAGGGGGCGAGCAGTACTTC

D: .
size: .
V: TRBV12-3/TRBV12-4
J: TRBJ1-4
CDR3: CASKPAGTTNEKLFF
DNA: TGTGCCAGCAAGCCTGCGGGAACAACTAATGAAAAACTGTTTTTT

D: .
size: few
V: TRBV27
J: TRBJ2-7
CDR3: CASSLQSLSEQYF
DNA: TGTGCCAGCAGTCTCCAGTCTCTCAGCGAGCAGTACTTC

D: .
size: .
V: TRBV20-1
J: TRBJ2-1
CDR3: CSARDLQKSYNEQFF
DNA: TGCAGTGCTAGAGATCTCCAGAAGTCCTACAATGAGCAGTTCTTC

D: .
size: few
V: TRBV27
J: TRBJ2-6
CDR3: CASTPRGSGANVLTF
DNA: TGTGCCAGCACACCACGGGGCTCTGGGGCCAACGTCCTGACTTTC

D: TRBD1
size: .
V: TRBV7-9
J: TRBJ1-1
CDR3: CASSPQGERALTEAFF
DNA: TGTGCCAGCAGCCCACAGGGGGAGAGGGCGCTGACTGAAGCTTTCTTT

D: TRBD1
size: .
V: TRBV7-6
J: TRBJ2-5
CDR3: CASSLEYRTGPQETQYF
DNA: TGTGCCAGCAGCTTAGAGTACAGGACAGGGCCTCAAGAGACCCAGTACTTC

D: .
size: .
V: TRBV12-3/TRBV12-4
J: TRBJ1-5
CDR3: CASSSTDSYSNQPQHF
DNA: TGTGCCAGCAGTTCGACGGACAGTTATAGCAATCAGCCCCAGCATTTT

D: .
size: few
V: TRBV7-2
J: TRBJ2-5
CDR3: CASSSPPEETQYF
DNA: TGTGCCAGCAGCTCCCCCCCAGAGGAGACCCAGTACTTC

D: .
size: .
V: TRBV6-8
J: TRBJ1-4
CDR3: CASSPYRALNEKLFF
DNA: TGTGCCAGCAGTCCCTACAGAGCACTAAATGAAAAACTGTTTTTT

D: .
size: .
V: TRBV7-2
J: TRBJ2-7
CDR3: CASFHGDTYEQYF
DNA: TGTGCCAGCTTTCACGGGGACACCTACGAGCAGTACTTC

D: .
size: few
V: TRBV3-1
J: TRBJ2-2
CDR3: CASSHGSGGGTGELFF
DNA: TGTGCCAGCAGCCACGGTAGCGGAGGTGGGACCGGGGAGCTGTTTTTT

D: TRBD1
size: .
V: TRBV5-5
J: TRBJ1-6
CDR3: CASSLDGQGYSPLHF
DNA: TGTGCCAGCAGCTTGGATGGACAGGGATACTCACCCCTCCACTTT

D: .
size: .
V: TRBV7-6
J: TRBJ2-5
CDR3: CASSLGEKTQYF
DNA: TGTGCCAGCAGCTTAGGGGAGAAGACCCAGTACTTC

D: .
size: few
V: TRBV3-1
J: TRBJ1-5
CDR3: CASSQGPSLDQPQHF
DNA: TGTGCCAGCAGCCAAGGACCAAGCCTCGATCAGCCCCAGCATTTT

D: TRBD2
size: .
V: TRBV7-2
J: TRBJ2-5
CDR3: CASSPSGGAAETQYF
DNA: TGTGCCAGCAGCCCTAGCGGGGGGGCCGCAGAGACCCAGTACTTC

D: .
size: .
V: TRBV25-1
J: TRBJ2-3
CDR3: CASSAVGSGAADPDTQYF
DNA: TGTGCCAGCAGTGCCGTCGGGAGTGGGGCAGCAGACCCAGATACGCAGTATTTT

D: TRBD1
size: few
V: TRBV7-9
J: TRBJ1-2
CDR3: CASSILTGGGVGYTF
DNA: TGTGCCAGCAGCATCCTTACAGGGGGTGGTGTTGGCTACACCTTC

D: .
size: .
V: TRBV27
J: TRBJ2-1
CDR3: CASNSVYNEQFF
DNA: TGTGCCAGCAATAGCGTCTACAATGAGCAGTTCTTC

D: .
size: many
V: TRBV7-2
J: TRBJ1-2
CDR3: CASSLGGRRGYTF
DNA: TGTGCCAGCAGCTTAGGAGGGCGCAGGGGCTACACCTTC

D: .
size: few
V: TRBV7-9
J: TRBJ2-3
CDR3: CASSNSTDTDTQYF
DNA: TGTGCCAGCAGCAATAGTACTGACACAGATACGCAGTATTTT

D: TRBD1
size: few
V: TRBV30
J: TRBJ2-5
CDR3: CAWRGIGTAQETQYF
DNA: TGTGCCTGGAGGGGAATAGGGACAGCTCAAGAGACCCAGTACTTC

D: .
size: .
V: TRBV7-6
J: TRBJ2-7
CDR3: CASSYTGFEQYF
DNA: TGTGCCAGCAGCTATACAGGGTTCGAGCAGTACTTC

D: TRBD2
size: .
V: TRBV20-1
J: TRBJ2-7
CDR3: CSGWTSGPYEQYF
DNA: TGCAGTGGGTGGACTAGCGGCCCCTACGAGCAGTACTTC

D: TRBD1
size: once
V: TRBV27
J: TRBJ2-7
CDR3: CASSLSFPGTGATYEQYF
DNA: TGTGCCAGCAGTTTATCTTTCCCTGGGACAGGGGCGACCTACGAGCAGTACTTC

D: TRBD2
size: few
V: TRBV7-2
J: TRBJ2-1
CDR3: CASSLIGTSHNEQFF
DNA: TGTGCCAGCAGCTTAATAGGGACTAGTCACAATGAGCAGTTCTTC